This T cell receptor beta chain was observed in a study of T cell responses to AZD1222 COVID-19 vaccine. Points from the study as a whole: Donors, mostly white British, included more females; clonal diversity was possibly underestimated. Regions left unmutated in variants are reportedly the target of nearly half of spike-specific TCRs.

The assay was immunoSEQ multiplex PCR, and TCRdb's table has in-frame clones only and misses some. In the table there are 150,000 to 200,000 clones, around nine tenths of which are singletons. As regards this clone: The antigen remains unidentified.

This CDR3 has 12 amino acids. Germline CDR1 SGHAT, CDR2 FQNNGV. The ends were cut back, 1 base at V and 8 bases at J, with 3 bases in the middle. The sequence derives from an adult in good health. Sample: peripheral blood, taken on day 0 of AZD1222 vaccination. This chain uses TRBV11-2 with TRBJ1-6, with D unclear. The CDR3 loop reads CASSLGDSPLHF. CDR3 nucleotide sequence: TGTGCCAGCAGCTTAGGAGATTCACCCCTCCACTTT.